This T cell receptor (beta chain) came from a study of blood T cell repertoires in COVID-19. Overall study context: Researchers got acute and convalescent COVID-19 samples from the United States, Italy and Spain.

Per the study methods: For nucleated cells, counts were estimated from reference gene primer amplification. Clones were read by immunoSEQ multiplex PCR, and TCRdb kept only the in-frame ones, dropping some. The V and J calls and clone size come from that table; D and trimming were worked out from the DNA. The table records 110,000 to 150,000 clones, approximately 78% of them present only once. The CDR3 extends over 17 amino acids. J lost 0 bases, V lost 5 bases, and 8 bases had no gene match. Germline assignment: CDR1 SGHRS and CDR2 YFSETQ. There are a few counts of this clone. This TCR derives from a woman older than 75 with acute or convalescent COVID-19. J is TRBJ2-2 and V is TRBV5-1, with 9 bases matching TRBD2. The material sequenced was peripheral blood. Here the CDR3 DNA reads TGCGCCAGCAGTTCGACTAGCGGAGCTTCGAACACCGGGGAGCTGTTTTTT. Protein sequence: CASSSTSGASNTGELFF.